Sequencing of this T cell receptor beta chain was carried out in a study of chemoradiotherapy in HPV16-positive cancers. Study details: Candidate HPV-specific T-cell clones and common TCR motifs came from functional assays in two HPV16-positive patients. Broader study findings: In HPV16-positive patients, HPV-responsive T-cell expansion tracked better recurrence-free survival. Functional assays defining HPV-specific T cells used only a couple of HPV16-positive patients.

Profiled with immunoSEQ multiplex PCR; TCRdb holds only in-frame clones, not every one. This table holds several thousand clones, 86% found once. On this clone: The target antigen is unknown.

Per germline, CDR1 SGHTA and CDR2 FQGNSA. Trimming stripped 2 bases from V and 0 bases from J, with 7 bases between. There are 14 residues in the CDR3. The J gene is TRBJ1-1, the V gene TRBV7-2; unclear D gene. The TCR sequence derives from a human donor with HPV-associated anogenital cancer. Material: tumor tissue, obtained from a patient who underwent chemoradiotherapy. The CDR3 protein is CASSLSLMNTEAFF. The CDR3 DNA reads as TGTGCCAGCAGCTTATCCCTAATGAACACTGAAGCTTTCTTT.